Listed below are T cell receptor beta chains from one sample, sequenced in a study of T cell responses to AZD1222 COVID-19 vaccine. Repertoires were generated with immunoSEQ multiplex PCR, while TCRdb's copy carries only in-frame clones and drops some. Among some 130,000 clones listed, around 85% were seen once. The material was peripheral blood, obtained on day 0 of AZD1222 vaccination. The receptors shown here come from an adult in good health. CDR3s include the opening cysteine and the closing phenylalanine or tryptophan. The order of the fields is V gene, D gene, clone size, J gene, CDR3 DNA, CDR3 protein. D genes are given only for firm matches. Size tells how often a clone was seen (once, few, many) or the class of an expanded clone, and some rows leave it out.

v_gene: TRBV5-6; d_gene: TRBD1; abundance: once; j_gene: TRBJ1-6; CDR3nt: TGTGCCAGCAGCTGGGGGACAGGGTCGGGATCACCCCTCCACTTT; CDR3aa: CASSWGTGSGSPLHF
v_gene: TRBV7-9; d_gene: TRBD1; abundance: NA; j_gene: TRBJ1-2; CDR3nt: TGTGCCAGCAGCCCGGGACAGGGGATGAGGGAGGGCTACACCTTC; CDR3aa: CASSPGQGMREGYTF
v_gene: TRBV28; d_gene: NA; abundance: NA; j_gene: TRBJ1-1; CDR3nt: TGTGCCAGCAGTTCTCCAAGCAACACTGAAGCTTTCTTT; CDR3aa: CASSSPSNTEAFF
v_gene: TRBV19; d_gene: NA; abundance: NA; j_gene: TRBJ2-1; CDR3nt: TGTGCCACCTCAGGGGGGATCGGCTACAATGAGCAGTTCTTC; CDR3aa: CATSGGIGYNEQFF
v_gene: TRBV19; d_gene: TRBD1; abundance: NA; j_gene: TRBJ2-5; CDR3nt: TGTGCCAGTAGTACCTCAGGGGGCCAAGAGACCCAGTACTTC; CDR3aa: CASSTSGGQETQYF
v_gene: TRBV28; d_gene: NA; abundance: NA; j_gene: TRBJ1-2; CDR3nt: TGTGCCAGCAGTTTTGGTACAGGGGGCTACACCTTC; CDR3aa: CASSFGTGGYTF
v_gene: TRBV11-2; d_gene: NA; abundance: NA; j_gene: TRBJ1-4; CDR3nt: TGTGCCAGCAGTAACAGAGGGACTAATGAAAAACTGTTTTTT; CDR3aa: CASSNRGTNEKLFF
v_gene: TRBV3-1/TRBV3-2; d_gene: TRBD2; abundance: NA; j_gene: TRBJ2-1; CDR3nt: TGTGCCAGCAGCCTAGCGGGGGGCTACAATGAGCAGTTCTTC; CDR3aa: CASSLAGGYNEQFF
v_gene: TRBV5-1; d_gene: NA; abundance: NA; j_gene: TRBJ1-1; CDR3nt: TGCGCCAGCAGCTTGGTAGGGGAGGACACTGAAGCTTTCTTT; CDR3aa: CASSLVGEDTEAFF
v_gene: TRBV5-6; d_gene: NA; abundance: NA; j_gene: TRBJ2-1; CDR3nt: TGTGCCAGCACGTCAAGGGGGACCCATGAGCAGTTCTTC; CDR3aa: CASTSRGTHEQFF
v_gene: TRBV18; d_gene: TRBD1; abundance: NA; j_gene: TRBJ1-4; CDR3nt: TGTGCCAGCTCCCCCCCGGGACAGGGGAATGAAAAACTGTTTTTT; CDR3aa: CASSPPGQGNEKLFF
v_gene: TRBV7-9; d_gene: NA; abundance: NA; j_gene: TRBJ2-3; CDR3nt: TGTGCCAGCACCCCTTGGTCTGGGCAGCAGACAGATACGCAGTATTTT; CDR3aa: CASTPWSGQQTDTQYF
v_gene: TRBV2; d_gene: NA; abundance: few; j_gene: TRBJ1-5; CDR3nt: TGTGCCAGCAGTGTCTCGTGGGGGGGTGACCAGCCCCAGCATTTT; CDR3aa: CASSVSWGGDQPQHF